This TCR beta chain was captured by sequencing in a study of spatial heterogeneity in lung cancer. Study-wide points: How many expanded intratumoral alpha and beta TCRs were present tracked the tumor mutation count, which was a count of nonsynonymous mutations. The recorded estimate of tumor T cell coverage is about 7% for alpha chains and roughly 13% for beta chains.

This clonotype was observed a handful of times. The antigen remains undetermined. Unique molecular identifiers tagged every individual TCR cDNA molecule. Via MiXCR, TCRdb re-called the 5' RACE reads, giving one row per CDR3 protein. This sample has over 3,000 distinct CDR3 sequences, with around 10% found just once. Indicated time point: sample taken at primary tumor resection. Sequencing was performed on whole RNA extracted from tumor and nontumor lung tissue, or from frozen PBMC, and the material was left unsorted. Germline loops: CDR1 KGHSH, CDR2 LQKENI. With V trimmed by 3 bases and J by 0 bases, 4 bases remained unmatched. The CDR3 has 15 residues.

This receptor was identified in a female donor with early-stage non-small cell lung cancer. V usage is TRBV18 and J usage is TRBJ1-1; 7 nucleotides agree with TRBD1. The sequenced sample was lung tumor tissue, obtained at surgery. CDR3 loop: CASSPATGVNTEAFF. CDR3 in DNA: TGTGCCAGCTCACCCGCAACAGGGGTGAACACTGAAGCTTTCTTT.